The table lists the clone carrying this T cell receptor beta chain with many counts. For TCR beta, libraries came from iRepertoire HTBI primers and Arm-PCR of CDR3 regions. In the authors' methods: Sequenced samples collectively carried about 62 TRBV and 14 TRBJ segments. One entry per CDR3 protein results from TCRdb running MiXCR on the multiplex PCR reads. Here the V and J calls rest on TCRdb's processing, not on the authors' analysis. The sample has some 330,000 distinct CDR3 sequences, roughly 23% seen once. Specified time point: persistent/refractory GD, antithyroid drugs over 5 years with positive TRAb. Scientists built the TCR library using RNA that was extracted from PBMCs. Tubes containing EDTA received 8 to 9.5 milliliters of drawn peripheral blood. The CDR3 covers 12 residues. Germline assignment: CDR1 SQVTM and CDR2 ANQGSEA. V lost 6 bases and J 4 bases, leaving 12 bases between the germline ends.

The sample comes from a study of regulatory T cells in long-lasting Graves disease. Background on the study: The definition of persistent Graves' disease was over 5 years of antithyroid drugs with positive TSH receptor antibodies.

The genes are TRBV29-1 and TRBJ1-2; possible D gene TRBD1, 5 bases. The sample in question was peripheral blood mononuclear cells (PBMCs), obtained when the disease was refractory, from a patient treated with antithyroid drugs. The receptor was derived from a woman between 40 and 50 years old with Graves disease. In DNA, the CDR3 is TGCAGCGTCGGGGGGAGCCCCTATGGCTACACCTTC. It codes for CSVGGSPYGYTF.